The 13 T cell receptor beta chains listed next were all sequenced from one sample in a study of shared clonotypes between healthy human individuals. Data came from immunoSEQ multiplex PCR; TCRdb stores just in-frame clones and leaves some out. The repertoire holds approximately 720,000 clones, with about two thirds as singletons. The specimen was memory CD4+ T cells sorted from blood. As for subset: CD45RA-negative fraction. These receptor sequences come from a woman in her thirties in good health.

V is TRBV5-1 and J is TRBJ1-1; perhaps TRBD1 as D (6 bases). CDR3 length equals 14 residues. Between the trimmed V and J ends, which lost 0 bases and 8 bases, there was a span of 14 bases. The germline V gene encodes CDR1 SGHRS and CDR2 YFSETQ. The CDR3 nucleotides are TGCGCCAGCAGCTTGGCTACCATGGGACAAGAAGCTTTCTTT. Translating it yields CASSLATMGQEAFF.

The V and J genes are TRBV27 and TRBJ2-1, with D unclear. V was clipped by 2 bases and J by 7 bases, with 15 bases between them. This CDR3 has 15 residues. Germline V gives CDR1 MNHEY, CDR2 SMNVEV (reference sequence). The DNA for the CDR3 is TGTGCCAGCAGTTTAGGCTCGGTGTCGACGAATGAGCAGTTCTTC. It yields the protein CASSLGSVSTNEQFF.

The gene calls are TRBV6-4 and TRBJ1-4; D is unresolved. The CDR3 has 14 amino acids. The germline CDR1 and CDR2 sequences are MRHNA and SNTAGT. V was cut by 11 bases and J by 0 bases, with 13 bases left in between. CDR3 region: CARITASTNEKLFF. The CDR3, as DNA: TGTGCCCGCATAACAGCTTCAACTAATGAAAAACTGTTTTTT.

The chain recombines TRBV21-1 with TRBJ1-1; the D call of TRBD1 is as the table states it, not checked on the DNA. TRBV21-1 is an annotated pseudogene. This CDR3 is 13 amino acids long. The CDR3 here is CASSSMGRTEAFF. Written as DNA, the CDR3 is TGTGCCAGCAGCTCTATGGGGCGGACTGAAGCTTTCTTT.

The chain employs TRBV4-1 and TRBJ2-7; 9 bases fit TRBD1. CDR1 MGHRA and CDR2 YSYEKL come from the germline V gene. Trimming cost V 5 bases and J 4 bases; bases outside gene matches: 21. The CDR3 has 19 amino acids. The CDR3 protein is CASSAVTGTGRTRPYEQYF. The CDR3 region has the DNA TGCGCCAGCAGCGCAGTGACCGGGACAGGGAGGACTAGGCCTTACGAGCAGTACTTC.

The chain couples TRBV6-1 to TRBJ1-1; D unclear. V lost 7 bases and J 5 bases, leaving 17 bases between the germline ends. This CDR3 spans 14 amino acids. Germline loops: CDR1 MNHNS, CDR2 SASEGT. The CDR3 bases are TGTGCCAGCAACGGACGGCCGTTAGGGACTGAAGCTTTCTTT. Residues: CASNGRPLGTEAFF.

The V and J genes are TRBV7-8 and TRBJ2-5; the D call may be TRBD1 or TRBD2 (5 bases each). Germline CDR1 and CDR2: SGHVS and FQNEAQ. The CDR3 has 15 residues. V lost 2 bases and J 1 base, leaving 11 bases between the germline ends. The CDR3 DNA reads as TGTGCCAGCAGCTTATTTTTGGGGACCCAAGAGACCCAGTACTTC. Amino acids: CASSLFLGTQETQYF.

The DNA of the CDR3 is TGTGCCATCAGTGATCCCGGGACTAGCGGAGAGACCCAGTACTTC. This encodes CAISDPGTSGETQYF. The rearrangement uses TRBV10-3 and TRBJ2-5, with 11 bases that match TRBD2. The junction had 4 bases not matched to a gene; V was cut back by 3 bases and J by 4 bases. The CDR3 spans 15 residues. Germline CDR1 ENHRY, CDR2 SYGVKD.

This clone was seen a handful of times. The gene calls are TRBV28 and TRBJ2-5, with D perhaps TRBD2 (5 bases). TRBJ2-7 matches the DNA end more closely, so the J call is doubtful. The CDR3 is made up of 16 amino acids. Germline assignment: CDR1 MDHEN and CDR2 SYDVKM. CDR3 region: CASRPRTSPPFYEQYF. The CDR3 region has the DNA TGTGCCAGCAGACCTCGGACTTCACCTCCTTTCTACGAGCAGTACTTC.

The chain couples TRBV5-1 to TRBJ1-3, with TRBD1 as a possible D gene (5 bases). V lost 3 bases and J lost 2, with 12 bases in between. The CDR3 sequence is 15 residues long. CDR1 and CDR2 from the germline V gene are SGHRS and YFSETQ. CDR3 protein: CASSSIEGPGNTIYF. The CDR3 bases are TGCGCCAGCAGCTCCATAGAGGGGCCTGGAAACACCATATATTTT. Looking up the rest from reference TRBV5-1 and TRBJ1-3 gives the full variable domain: KAGVTQTPRYLIKTRGQQVTLSCSPISGHRSVSWYQQTPGQGLQFLFEYFSETQRNKGNFPGRFSGRQFSNSRSEMNVSTLELGDSALYLCASSSIEGPGNTIYFGEGSWLTVV.

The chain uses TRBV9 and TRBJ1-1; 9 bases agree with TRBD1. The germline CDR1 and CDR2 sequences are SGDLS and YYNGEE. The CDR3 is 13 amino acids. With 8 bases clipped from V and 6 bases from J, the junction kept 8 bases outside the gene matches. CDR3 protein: CASSGTGKAEAFF. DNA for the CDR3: TGTGCCAGTTCCGGGACAGGGAAGGCTGAAGCTTTCTTT.

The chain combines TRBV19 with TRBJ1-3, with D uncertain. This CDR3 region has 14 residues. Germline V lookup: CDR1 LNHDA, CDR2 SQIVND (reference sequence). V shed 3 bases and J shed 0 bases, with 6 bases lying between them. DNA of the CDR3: TGTGCCAGTAGTATGTGGAGCTCTGGAAACACCATATATTTT. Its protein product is CASSMWSSGNTIYF.

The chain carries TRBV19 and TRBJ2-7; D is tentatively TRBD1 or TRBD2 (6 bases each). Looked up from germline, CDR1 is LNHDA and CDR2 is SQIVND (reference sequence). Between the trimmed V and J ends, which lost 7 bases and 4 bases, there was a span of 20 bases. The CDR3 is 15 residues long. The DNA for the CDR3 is TGTGCCAGTAACCAAAATCCGGGGGCTAATTACGAGCAGTACTTC. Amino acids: CASNQNPGANYEQYF.